The 18 T cell receptor beta chains in this list originate from one sample, sequenced in a study of blood T cell repertoires in COVID-19. Clones were sequenced by immunoSEQ multiplex PCR, and TCRdb holds only the in-frame ones, with some missing. The top ten clones hold just over 6.5% of a sample with 250,000 or so clones, about 85% of them seen once. The sample consisted of PBMCs or T cells enriched from blood (not recorded which). These receptor sequences come from a woman between 45 and 60 years old who had been exposed to COVID-19.

This chain links TRBV27 with TRBJ1-2; 8 nucleotides match TRBD1. The V and J ends lost 4 bases and 7 bases, in that order; junction bases with no gene match: 8. CDR3 length equals 14 residues. Germline lookup yields CDR1 MNHEY and CDR2 SMNVEV (reference sequence). CDR3 in DNA: TGTGCCAGCAGTTCAGGACAGGGACGAGGTGGCTACACCTTC. Translation: CASSSGQGRGGYTF.

The rearrangement joins TRBV3-1 (or the pseudogene TRBV3-2) to TRBJ2-1; 13 positions match TRBD2. J gave up 0 bases and V 1 base, and 9 bases lay outside the gene matches. The CDR3 has 20 amino acids. The germline V gene encodes CDR1 LGHDT and CDR2 YNNKEL (reference sequence). CDR3 DNA sequence: TGTGCCAGCAGCCAAGGAGGTACTAGCGGGGGGGTTAACTCCTACAATGAGCAGTTCTTC. It codes for CASSQGGTSGGVNSYNEQFF.

V and J are TRBV23-1 and TRBJ2-7; no reliable D call. TRBV23-1 is an ORF for which the function is uncertain. Trimming shortened V by 5 bases and J by 2 bases, and 13 bases separated the two germline ends. The CDR3 is 14 residues long. CDR3 coding DNA: TGCGCCAGCAGTTTCCTACCCAAGCCCTACGAGCAGTACTTC. Its translation is CASSFLPKPYEQYF.

The chain employs TRBV5-4 and TRBJ1-6, with D tentatively TRBD1 (5 bases). V gave up 1 base and J gave up 10 bases, with 15 bases separating them. Germline V CDR1 and CDR2: SGHNT, YYREEE (reference sequence). The CDR3 sequence is 15 residues long. This CDR3 reads CASSLKQGVDSPLHF. The CDR3, as DNA: TGTGCCAGCAGCTTGAAGCAGGGTGTAGACTCACCCCTCCACTTT.

This clone was picked up one time. The chain uses TRBV18 and TRBJ2-1; TRBD2 matches at 9 bases. This CDR3 spans 17 amino acids. CDR1 KGHSH and CDR2 LQKENI come from the germline V gene. Trimming at V came to 0 bases and at J to 0 bases, leaving 3 bases not matched to a gene. In DNA form, the CDR3 reads TGTGCCAGCTCACCACCGAAAGCGGGGGGCTCCTACAATGAGCAGTTCTTC. Encoded protein: CASSPPKAGGSYNEQFF. The full variable domain, completed using reference TRBV18 and TRBJ2-1, is NAGVMQNPRHLVRRRGQEARLRCSPMKGHSHVYWYRQLPEEGLKFMVYLQKENIIDESGMPKERFSAEFPKEGPSILRIQQVVRGDSAAYFCASSPPKAGGSYNEQFFGPGTRLTVL.

V is TRBV10-3 and J is TRBJ2-5; 8 positions agree with TRBD2. This CDR3 region has 15 residues. J gave up 2 bases and V 4 bases, and 6 bases lay outside the gene matches. Germline V gene lookup returns CDR1 ENHRY and CDR2 SYGVKD. DNA for the CDR3: TGTGCCATCAGTGGGACAACTAGCGGTCAAGAGACCCAGTACTTC. Translated, it gives CAISGTTSGQETQYF.

The chain employs TRBV28 and TRBJ2-7, with TRBD1 matching over 7 bases. V shed 7 bases and J 3 bases; nucleotides not matched to a gene: 6. The CDR3 is 13 residues long. In germline, CDR1 is MDHEN, CDR2 SYDVKM. The CDR3 region has the DNA TGTGCCAGCACACAGGGGAAGGTCTACGAGCAGTACTTC. It codes for CASTQGKVYEQYF.

This clone showed up just once. J is TRBJ1-2 and V is TRBV6-5; the match to TRBD1 covers 8 bases. CDR3 length: 14 residues. Per the germline V gene, CDR1 is MNHEY and CDR2 is SVGAGI. Trimming at V came to 5 bases and at J to 8 bases, leaving 10 bases not matched to a gene. CDR3 bases: TGTGCCAGCAGTCCGGACAGGGTAGTAGAGGGCTACACCTTC. This sequence encodes CASSPDRVVEGYTF.

This clone has just a few counts. The J gene is TRBJ2-7, the V gene TRBV6-2 or TRBV6-3; 7 nucleotides align to TRBD1. V was pared by 6 bases and J by 2 bases, with 7 bases of the junction left unmatched. CDR1 MNHEY and CDR2 SVGEGT come from the germline V gene. The CDR3 contains 14 residues. As DNA, the CDR3 is TGTGCCAGCAGCATCCGGGACAGACCCTACGAGCAGTACTTC. This sequence encodes CASSIRDRPYEQYF.

This clone was recorded once. This chain uses TRBV28 with TRBJ1-2, with 8 bases aligning to TRBD1. Trimming took 3 bases from V and 8 from J; bases not matched to a gene: 5. From germline, CDR1 is MDHEN and CDR2 SYDVKM. There are 13 residues in the CDR3. This chain's CDR3 is CASSLPRGLGYTF. The CDR3 DNA sequence: TGTGCCAGCAGTTTGCCCAGGGGGCTAGGCTACACCTTC.

The rearrangement links TRBV6-1 to TRBJ1-2; possibly TRBD1 for D (6 bases). Trimming left V 2 bases short and J 4 bases short, with 11 bases between. CDR3 size: 14 residues. Germline V lookup: CDR1 MNHNS, CDR2 SASEGT. The CDR3 DNA sequence: TGTGCCAGCAGTGAATCCCAGGGGAGCTATGGCTACACCTTC. Its protein is CASSESQGSYGYTF.

V usage is TRBV5-1 and J usage is TRBJ1-1, with a possible D match to TRBD1 (6 bases). V gave up 0 bases and J gave up 5 bases, with 11 bases separating them. This CDR3 comprises 14 residues. Germline lookup yields CDR1 SGHRS and CDR2 YFSETQ. CDR3 sequence: CASSLAGARTEAFF. CDR3 sequence (DNA): TGCGCCAGCAGCTTGGCAGGGGCTAGGACTGAAGCTTTCTTT.

The CDR3 sequence is CASSLGSGSTDTQYF. As DNA, the CDR3 is TGTGCCAGCAGCTTGGGTAGCGGGAGCACAGATACGCAGTATTTT. This sequence joins TRBV7-6 and TRBJ2-3; 7 bases match TRBD2. The germline V gene encodes CDR1 SGHVS and CDR2 FNYEAQ. The CDR3 has 15 amino acids. V shed 3 bases and J 0 bases; nucleotides not matched to a gene: 3. Combining the CDR3 with reference TRBV7-6 and TRBJ2-3 gives the whole variable domain GAGVSQSPRYKVTKRGQDVALRCDPISGHVSLYWYRQALGQGPEFLTYFNYEAQQDKSGLPNDRFSAERPEGSISTLTIQRTEQRDSAMYRCASSLGSGSTDTQYFGPGTRLTVL.

V usage is TRBV6-5 and J usage is TRBJ2-7, with 7 nucleotides matching TRBD2. The CDR3 length is 12 residues. V dropped 5 bases and J dropped 4; count of bases not matched to a gene: 2. Per germline, CDR1 MNHEY and CDR2 SVGAGI. CDR3 DNA sequence: TGTGCCAGCAGTACCGGGGGGTACGAGCAGTACTTC. Amino acids: CASSTGGYEQYF.

The chain has TRBV5-1 and TRBJ1-1; 7 nucleotides align to TRBD1. V was clipped by 1 base and J by 10 bases; unmatched bases: 10. The length of the CDR3 is 14 residues. CDR1 is SGHRS and CDR2 is YFSETQ in the germline V gene. The CDR3 spells CASSLMGSAGGAFF. DNA of the CDR3: TGCGCCAGCAGCTTGATGGGTTCGGCAGGGGGAGCTTTCTTT. Combining the CDR3 with reference TRBV5-1 and TRBJ1-1 gives the whole variable domain KAGVTQTPRYLIKTRGQQVTLSCSPISGHRSVSWYQQTPGQGLQFLFEYFSETQRNKGNFPGRFSGRQFSNSRSEMNVSTLELGDSALYLCASSLMGSAGGAFFGQGTRLTVV.

This clone has a handful of counts. V usage is TRBV7-2 and J usage is TRBJ2-1; 11 bases map to TRBD2. This CDR3 contains 14 residues. J was trimmed by 6 bases and V by 10 bases; bases with no gene match: 8. Looked up from germline, CDR1 is SGHTA and CDR2 is FQGNSA. CDR3 sequence (DNA): TGTGCCACTTCGTCTAGCGGGGGGCCCAATGAGCAGTTCTTC. Translating it yields CATSSSGGPNEQFF.

CDR3 in DNA: TGTGCCAGCAACCCCGGGGGAACAGGGGGCACTGAAGCTTTCTTT. It codes for CASNPGGTGGTEAFF. The V call is TRBV5-4, the J call TRBJ1-1, with 8 bases fitting TRBD1. Germline V gene data show CDR1 as SGHNT and CDR2 as YYREEE (reference sequence). J lost 4 bases, V lost 6 bases, and 11 bases had no gene match. This CDR3 is 15 amino acids long.

This clone occurred a few times. This chain uses TRBV5-1 with TRBJ2-7; TRBD1 matches at 10 bases. The junction had 10 bases not matched to a gene; V was cut back by 4 bases and J by 6 bases. The germline CDR1 and CDR2 sequences are SGHRS and YFSETQ. This CDR3 spans 15 amino acids. The CDR3 nucleotides are TGCGCCAGCAGCCCAGTACCGACAGGGGGCGGCGAGCAGTACTTC. Protein sequence: CASSPVPTGGGEQYF.